The entry below describes one T cell receptor beta chain. Antigen: not known. Sequencing of TCR beta was undertaken in CD8+ and CD4+ T cells derived from blood. Random hexamers were used to reverse transcribe the RNA input (about 0.5 to 1 ug). Amplification of TCR beta CDR3 by immunoSEQ multiplex PCR spanned 54 Vbeta and 13 Jbeta. TCRdb recomputed calls from the immunoSEQ multiplex PCR reads with MiXCR, one row per CDR3 protein. The sample holds about 120,000 distinct CDR3 sequences, around 90% seen once. The data are from a study of CD8 T cells in Susac syndrome. Trimming shortened V by 3 bases and J by 3 bases, and 11 bases separated the two germline ends. Germline values: CDR1 DFQATT, CDR2 SNEGSKA (reference sequence). There are 13 residues in the CDR3. Broader study findings: The relatively small number of individuals in the TCR sequencing and HLA analysis was acknowledged by the study.

Sequencing used CD8+ T cells from PBMCs. This receptor was taken from a human donor in good health. This chain connects TRBV20-1 to TRBJ1-2, with D unresolved. CDR3 sequence (DNA): TGCAGTGCTAGGCCTTTAGGAGACTATGGCTACACCTTC. Its translation: CSARPLGDYGYTF.